The present entry profiles one TCR beta chain with its context. These data belong to a study of neoadjuvant anti-PD-1 for oral cavity cancer. On the study more broadly: Patients mostly received three to four biweekly nivolumab doses at 3 mg/kg before surgery.

With 3 bases removed from V and 3 bases from J, the gap between germline ends came to 12 bases. CDR1 and CDR2 (germline): SGHAT, FQNNGV. The length of the CDR3 is 14 residues. The data were produced by immunoSEQ multiplex PCR, yet TCRdb's version contains in-frame clones alone and is incomplete. This sample has tens of thousands of clones, with around 88% found just once. This receptor was identified in a person aged 40 to 85 with oral cavity squamous cell carcinoma. This chain uses TRBV11-2 with TRBJ2-7, with D possibly being TRBD1 or TRBD2 (5 bases each). The sample here was PBMCs, taken before nivolumab (anti-PD-1) treatment. Here the CDR3 DNA reads TGTGCCAGCAGCTTGCAGCTTGGGGGCTACGAGCAGTACTTC. This encodes CASSLQLGGYEQYF.